The 14 T cell receptor beta chains in this list originate from one sample, sequenced in a study of shared clonotypes between healthy human individuals. Sequencing used immunoSEQ multiplex PCR; TCRdb keeps in-frame clones, though not all of them. The table records roughly 650,000 clones, roughly 97% of them present only once. Sequenced: naive CD4+ T cells sorted from blood. Documented subset: CD45RA+ positively selected. The receptor set was obtained from a woman under 40 in good health.

The chain uses TRBV2 and TRBJ2-1; TRBD2 matches 8 bases. The CDR3 is 16 amino acids. CDR1 is SNHLY and CDR2 is FYNNEI in the germline V gene. The V segment lost 0 bases and the J segment 8 bases; nucleotides outside the gene matches: 9. The CDR3 here is CASSEAGRAVSHEQFF. CDR3 sequence (DNA): TGTGCCAGCAGTGAAGCCGGGAGGGCCGTATCCCATGAGCAGTTCTTC.

The CDR3 here is CASSPSARSYNEQFF. CDR3 sequence (DNA): TGCGCCAGCAGCCCTAGCGCGCGGTCCTACAATGAGCAGTTCTTC. The chain recombines TRBV10-1 with TRBJ2-1, with D possibly matching TRBD2 (6 bases). The CDR3 is made up of 15 amino acids. Germline CDR1 WNHNN, CDR2 SYGVQD (reference sequence). Trimming stripped 6 bases from V and 1 base from J, with 13 bases between.

The chain employs TRBV7-9 and TRBJ2-2, with 9 bases aligning to TRBD2. Losses at the gene ends were 9 bases for V and 4 bases for J; bases not matched to a gene: 6. CDR3 length equals 14 residues. Germline values: CDR1 SEHNR, CDR2 FQNEAQ (reference sequence). Here the CDR3 reads CASFSGRGTGELFF. The DNA of the CDR3 is TGTGCCAGTTTTAGCGGGAGAGGCACCGGGGAGCTGTTTTTT.

The rearrangement uses TRBV6-5 and TRBJ2-1, with TRBD1 identical over 9 bases. J lost 4 bases, V lost 6 bases, and 4 bases had no gene match. The CDR3 is 14 residues long. CDR1 MNHEY and CDR2 SVGAGI come from the germline V gene. This chain's CDR3 is CASSQDRGYNEQFF. The CDR3 DNA follows: TGTGCCAGCAGCCAAGACAGGGGGTACAATGAGCAGTTCTTC.

The chain uses TRBV27 and TRBJ1-5, with 7 nucleotides matching TRBD1. CDR3 length: 18 amino acids. Trimming cost V 3 bases and J 1 base; bases outside gene matches: 12. Germline CDR1 and CDR2: MNHEY and SMNVEV (reference sequence). CDR3: CASSFGGRGNPSNQPQHF. In DNA, the CDR3 is TGTGCCAGCAGTTTTGGGGGCAGGGGGAACCCAAGCAATCAGCCCCAGCATTTT.

CDR3 coding DNA: TGTGCCAGCTCACCAGCCCGAGGGGGGCAAGGCACAGATACGCAGTATTTT. It is translated as CASSPARGGQGTDTQYF. The chain carries TRBV18 and TRBJ2-3; D assignment may be TRBD1 or TRBD2 (6 bases each). Trimming cost V 2 bases and J 1 base, with 16 bases left between them. Germline lookup yields CDR1 KGHSH and CDR2 LQKENI. This CDR3 region has 17 residues. Together with reference TRBV18 and TRBJ2-3, the CDR3 gives the full variable domain: NAGVMQNPRHLVRRRGQEARLRCSPMKGHSHVYWYRQLPEEGLKFMVYLQKENIIDESGMPKERFSAEFPKEGPSILRIQQVVRGDSAAYFCASSPARGGQGTDTQYFGPGTRLTVL.

J is TRBJ2-2 and V is TRBV7-2, with 9 bases that match TRBD1. Unmatched junction bases numbered 9, after V lost 7 bases and J lost 3 bases. CDR1 SGHTA and CDR2 FQGNSA come from the germline V gene. The CDR3 consists of 16 residues. Written as DNA, the CDR3 is TGTGCCAGCATCTCGACCGGGACAGGGCACACCGGGGAGCTGTTTTTT. It is translated as CASISTGTGHTGELFF.

V and J are TRBV28 and TRBJ1-4; D remains ambiguous. The V and J ends lost 6 bases and 3 bases respectively, with 14 bases between them. The CDR3 length is 15 residues. CDR1 is MDHEN and CDR2 is SYDVKM in the germline V gene. Written as DNA, the CDR3 is TGTGCCAGCAGCAGCGCGGACGGATCTAATGAAAAACTGTTTTTT. Its translation is CASSSADGSNEKLFF.

The chain couples TRBV6-5 to TRBJ1-2; D not certain. This CDR3 contains 14 residues. V lost 5 bases and J lost 4, with 14 bases in between. Per the germline V gene, CDR1 is MNHEY and CDR2 is SVGAGI. The CDR3 reads CASSTAGLSYGYTF. CDR3 DNA sequence: TGTGCCAGCAGTACAGCAGGACTGAGCTATGGCTACACCTTC.

The rearrangement links TRBV5-8 to TRBJ1-1; 7 bases line up with TRBD1. CDR1 SGHTS and CDR2 YDEGEE come from the germline V gene. This CDR3 is 17 amino acids long. Trimming at V came to 4 bases and at J to 4 bases, leaving 16 bases not matched to a gene. The CDR3, as DNA: TGTGCCAGCAGCCCGGTGGGCAGGGGGAGAAGGGGCACTGAAGCTTTCTTT. Its protein product is CASSPVGRGRRGTEAFF.

This chain joins TRBV28 and TRBJ2-2; 10 bases are a match to TRBD2. J gave up 6 bases and V 5 bases, and 9 bases lay outside the gene matches. There are 16 residues in the CDR3. CDR1 and CDR2 (germline): MDHEN, SYDVKM. The CDR3 sequence: CASSPHSGRPPGELFF. The CDR3 region has the DNA TGTGCCAGCAGTCCTCATAGCGGGAGGCCGCCCGGGGAGCTGTTTTTT.

This rearrangement joins TRBV28 to TRBJ1-2; 10 bases are a match to TRBD1. This CDR3 is built from 16 residues. CDR1 MDHEN and CDR2 SYDVKM come from the germline V gene. Losses at the gene ends were 2 bases for V and 6 bases for J; bases not matched to a gene: 9. Here the CDR3 DNA reads TGTGCCAGCAGTTTAATCTTCGAGGGACAGGGGAATGGCTACACCTTC. It translates to CASSLIFEGQGNGYTF.

The CDR3 reads CASTPQRGSITEQYF. The CDR3 DNA is TGTGCCAGCACCCCCCAACGCGGGAGCATCACTGAGCAGTACTTC. The V gene is TRBV7-2, the J gene TRBJ2-5, with 7 bases that match TRBD2. The ends lost 7 bases at V and 11 bases at J; junction bases unmatched: 19. From germline, CDR1 is SGHTA and CDR2 FQGNSA. The CDR3 is 15 amino acids.

This chain joins TRBV10-1 and TRBJ1-3; no clear D gene. Trimming left V 3 bases short and J 0 bases short, with 6 bases between. Germline CDR1 reads WNHNN; CDR2 reads SYGVQD (reference sequence). CDR3 length: 14 residues. CDR3 region: CASSDWDSGNTIYF. The CDR3 nucleotides read TGCGCCAGCAGTGATTGGGACTCTGGAAACACCATATATTTT.